This is a list of T cell receptor beta chains from one sample in a study of T-cell memory formation after mild COVID-19. TCRdb reprocessed the 5' RACE reads with MiXCR, giving one entry per CDR3 protein. The sample consists of 400,000 or so distinct CDR3 sequences, roughly 20% of them appearing once. The material sequenced was PBMCs or a T cell subset sorted from them (not recorded which). All receptors come from an adult woman who had mild COVID-19 (a few samples of this study predate the infection). Cell type and time point are not known. The CDR3 runs from the conserved cysteine through the conserved F or W. A D gene is named only where the DNA matches it firmly.

D: TRBD1
V: TRBV2
length: 16
J: TRBJ2-7
CDR3: CASKPHVTGATYEQYF

D: -
V: TRBV4-1
length: 14
J: TRBJ2-5
CDR3: CASSQLWGQETQYF

D: TRBD2
V: TRBV7-6
length: 15
J: TRBJ2-5
CDR3: CASSYVGGVQETQYF

D: -
V: TRBV20-1
length: 15
J: TRBJ2-5
CDR3: CSADLELAVSETQYF

D: TRBD2
V: TRBV18
length: 16
J: TRBJ2-7
CDR3: CASSPPGLAGPYEQYF

D: -
V: TRBV5-1
length: 16
J: TRBJ2-1
CDR3: CASSIGDLSSYNEQFF

D: -
V: TRBV4-3
length: 16
J: TRBJ2-6
CDR3: CASSQDSGTGANVLTF

D: -
V: TRBV5-1
length: 15
J: TRBJ2-5
CDR3: CASSSGSRTQETQYF

D: TRBD1
V: TRBV27
length: 16
J: TRBJ1-4
CDR3: CASSIYVGTGYEKLFF

D: -
V: TRBV20-1
length: 14
J: TRBJ1-5
CDR3: CSARDPMDAQPQHF

D: TRBD1
V: TRBV7-2
length: 15
J: TRBJ2-7
CDR3: CASSPGQGGFFEQYF

D: -
V: TRBV6-5
length: 14
J: TRBJ2-3
CDR3: CASSYEVSPDTQYF

D: -
V: TRBV7-9
length: 14
J: TRBJ1-1
CDR3: CASSLVEVNTEAFF

D: -
V: TRBV4-3
length: 15
J: TRBJ1-1
CDR3: CASSLGDLARGEAFF

D: TRBD2
V: TRBV20-1
length: 14
J: TRBJ2-3
CDR3: CSATNFRGGDTQYF

D: -
V: TRBV12-3/TRBV12-4
length: 15
J: TRBJ2-6
CDR3: CASSFRETGANVLTF

D: -
V: TRBV2
length: 13
J: TRBJ1-1
CDR3: CASSDKEGLKAFF

D: -
V: TRBV7-2
length: 15
J: TRBJ1-6
CDR3: CASSPYSSYNSPLHF

D: TRBD2
V: TRBV5-1
length: 14
J: TRBJ2-7
CDR3: CASSPRGELYEQYF

D: TRBD1
V: TRBV7-8
length: 17
J: TRBJ2-1
CDR3: CASSRPGQDSSYNEQFF